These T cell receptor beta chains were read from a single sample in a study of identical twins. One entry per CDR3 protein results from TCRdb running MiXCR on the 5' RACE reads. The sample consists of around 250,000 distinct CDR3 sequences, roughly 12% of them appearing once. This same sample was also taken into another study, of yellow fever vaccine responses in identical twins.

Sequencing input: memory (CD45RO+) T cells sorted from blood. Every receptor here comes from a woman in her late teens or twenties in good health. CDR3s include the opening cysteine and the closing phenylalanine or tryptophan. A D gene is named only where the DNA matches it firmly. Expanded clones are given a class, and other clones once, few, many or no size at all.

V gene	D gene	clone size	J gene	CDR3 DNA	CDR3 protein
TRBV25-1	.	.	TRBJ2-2	TGTGCCAGCAGTCTTGGGAAAGGGGGGGAGCTGTTTTTT	CASSLGKGGELFF
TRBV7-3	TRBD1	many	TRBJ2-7	TGTGCCAGCAGCCCAACCAGGGACAGCCCCTACGAGCAGTACTTC	CASSPTRDSPYEQYF
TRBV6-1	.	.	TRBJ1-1	TGTGCCAGCAGACAGGACCTGGACACTGAAGCTTTCTTT	CASRQDLDTEAFF
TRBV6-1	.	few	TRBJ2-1	TGTGCCACCAGAAGCGCGAGCTCCTACAATGAGCAGTTCTTC	CATRSASSYNEQFF
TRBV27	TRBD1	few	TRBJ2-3	TGTGCCAGCAGTTTACTACAGGGGGCACGAGATACGCAGTATTTT	CASSLLQGARDTQYF
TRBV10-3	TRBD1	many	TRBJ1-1	TGTGCCATCAAGAGACAGGGGGGAGGTACTGAAGCTTTCTTT	CAIKRQGGGTEAFF
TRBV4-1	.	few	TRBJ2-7	TGCGCCAGCAGCCAAGATCATTCTGTCGCAACCTACGAGCAGTACTTC	CASSQDHSVATYEQYF
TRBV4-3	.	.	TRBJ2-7	TGCGCCAGCAGCCAAGATGCAGGGGTTACCTACGAGCAGTACTTC	CASSQDAGVTYEQYF
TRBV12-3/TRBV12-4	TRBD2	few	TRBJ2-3	TGTGCCAGCAGTTTTGGGACTAAAACAGATACGCAGTATTTT	CASSFGTKTDTQYF
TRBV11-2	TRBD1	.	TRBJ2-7	TGTGCCAGCAGCTTAGATCCCGGGACAGGGGGCGCGTACGAGCAGTACTTC	CASSLDPGTGGAYEQYF
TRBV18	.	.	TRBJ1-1	TGTGCCAGCTCACCGGGGGAGACCAGGCACCCCACTGAAGCTTTCTTT	CASSPGETRHPTEAFF
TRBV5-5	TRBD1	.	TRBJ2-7	TGTGCCAGCAGCCAACGGGACAGGGGAGAAGAGCAGTACTTC	CASSQRDRGEEQYF
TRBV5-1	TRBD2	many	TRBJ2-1	TGCGCCAGCAGCTTTGGTCAGGGCGGGAGGGCCGATGAGCAGTTCTTC	CASSFGQGGRADEQFF
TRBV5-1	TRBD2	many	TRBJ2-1	TGCGCCAGCAGCTTGGTAGCGGGGGGGCGCAATGAGCAGTTCTTC	CASSLVAGGRNEQFF
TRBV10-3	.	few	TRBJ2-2	TGTGCCATCTCTTCGAGGGGCAAGACCGGGGAGCTGTTTTTT	CAISSRGKTGELFF
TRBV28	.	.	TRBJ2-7	TGTGCCAGCAGTGCCAACCACGAGCAGTACTTC	CASSANHEQYF
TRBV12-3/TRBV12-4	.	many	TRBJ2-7	TGTGCCAGCAGTAACCACAAAGGCTCCTACGAGCAGTACTTC	CASSNHKGSYEQYF
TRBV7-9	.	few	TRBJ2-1	TGTGCCAGCAGCTTTGGGGACTACAATGAGCAGTTCTTC	CASSFGDYNEQFF
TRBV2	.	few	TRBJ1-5	TGTGCCAGCACCCCCCGGCCGAATCAGCCCCAGCATTTT	CASTPRPNQPQHF
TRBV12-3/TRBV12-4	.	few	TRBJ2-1	TGTGCCAGCAGTTTATCCCGATCGGGAGCGGTAAACAATGAGCAGTTCTTC	CASSLSRSGAVNNEQFF
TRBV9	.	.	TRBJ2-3	TGTGCCAGCAGCGTAGCTGAGGGCGGAAACACAGATACGCAGTATTTT	CASSVAEGGNTDTQYF
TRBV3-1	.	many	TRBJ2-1	TGTGCCAGCAGCCAAGCGCGGGGTCAGGGCAATGAGCAGTTCTTC	CASSQARGQGNEQFF
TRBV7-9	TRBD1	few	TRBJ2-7	TGTGCCAGCAGCTTTCCGGGACAGGGCCCCGAGCAGTACTTC	CASSFPGQGPEQYF
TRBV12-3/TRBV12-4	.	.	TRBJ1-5	TGTGCCAGCAGTTTACAGGGGTTAGGCAATCAGCCCCAGCATTTT	CASSLQGLGNQPQHF